What follows is one T cell receptor beta chain and its context. Antigen specificity is unknown. This record comes from a study of vaccination and CD4 T cells after COVID-19. Looking at the study overall: Vaccination of participants consisted of two doses of either BNT162b2 or mRNA-1273 vaccine. Control cultures were supplied with a CEFX pool, an HIV-1 Nef pool, or no peptide at all.

As to treatment: roughly 10-day PBMC culture with coronavirus spike peptide pools or control peptides (ViraFEST assay). One should note that the unexposed donor's CD4+ T cells were collected before the COVID-19 pandemic (2011-2018). Peptide pools at around 10 ug/ml stimulated under 2.5 million PBMCs per well with 10 IU/ml IL-2. Oncomine TCR Beta short-read sequencing was applied to DNA from cultured CD4+ T cells. After culture, CD4+ T cells served as the source for genomic DNA extraction. Using its own MiXCR run on the PCR reads, TCRdb lists one record per CDR3 protein. Found here are about 6,800 distinct CDR3 sequences, about a third of them singletons; the top ten hold 30% to 40%. The sequenced sample was CD4+ T cells from blood, cultured in vitro. The receptor was derived from a human donor in good health.

For the CDR3, the DNA is TGTGCCAGCAGTTATAGGTCTGGCTACACCTTC. Translated: CASSYRSGYTF. This chain connects TRBV12-3 or TRBV12-4 to TRBJ1-2, with D unclear. Trimming shortened V by 4 bases and J by 7 bases, and 7 bases separated the two germline ends. The CDR3 consists of 11 residues.